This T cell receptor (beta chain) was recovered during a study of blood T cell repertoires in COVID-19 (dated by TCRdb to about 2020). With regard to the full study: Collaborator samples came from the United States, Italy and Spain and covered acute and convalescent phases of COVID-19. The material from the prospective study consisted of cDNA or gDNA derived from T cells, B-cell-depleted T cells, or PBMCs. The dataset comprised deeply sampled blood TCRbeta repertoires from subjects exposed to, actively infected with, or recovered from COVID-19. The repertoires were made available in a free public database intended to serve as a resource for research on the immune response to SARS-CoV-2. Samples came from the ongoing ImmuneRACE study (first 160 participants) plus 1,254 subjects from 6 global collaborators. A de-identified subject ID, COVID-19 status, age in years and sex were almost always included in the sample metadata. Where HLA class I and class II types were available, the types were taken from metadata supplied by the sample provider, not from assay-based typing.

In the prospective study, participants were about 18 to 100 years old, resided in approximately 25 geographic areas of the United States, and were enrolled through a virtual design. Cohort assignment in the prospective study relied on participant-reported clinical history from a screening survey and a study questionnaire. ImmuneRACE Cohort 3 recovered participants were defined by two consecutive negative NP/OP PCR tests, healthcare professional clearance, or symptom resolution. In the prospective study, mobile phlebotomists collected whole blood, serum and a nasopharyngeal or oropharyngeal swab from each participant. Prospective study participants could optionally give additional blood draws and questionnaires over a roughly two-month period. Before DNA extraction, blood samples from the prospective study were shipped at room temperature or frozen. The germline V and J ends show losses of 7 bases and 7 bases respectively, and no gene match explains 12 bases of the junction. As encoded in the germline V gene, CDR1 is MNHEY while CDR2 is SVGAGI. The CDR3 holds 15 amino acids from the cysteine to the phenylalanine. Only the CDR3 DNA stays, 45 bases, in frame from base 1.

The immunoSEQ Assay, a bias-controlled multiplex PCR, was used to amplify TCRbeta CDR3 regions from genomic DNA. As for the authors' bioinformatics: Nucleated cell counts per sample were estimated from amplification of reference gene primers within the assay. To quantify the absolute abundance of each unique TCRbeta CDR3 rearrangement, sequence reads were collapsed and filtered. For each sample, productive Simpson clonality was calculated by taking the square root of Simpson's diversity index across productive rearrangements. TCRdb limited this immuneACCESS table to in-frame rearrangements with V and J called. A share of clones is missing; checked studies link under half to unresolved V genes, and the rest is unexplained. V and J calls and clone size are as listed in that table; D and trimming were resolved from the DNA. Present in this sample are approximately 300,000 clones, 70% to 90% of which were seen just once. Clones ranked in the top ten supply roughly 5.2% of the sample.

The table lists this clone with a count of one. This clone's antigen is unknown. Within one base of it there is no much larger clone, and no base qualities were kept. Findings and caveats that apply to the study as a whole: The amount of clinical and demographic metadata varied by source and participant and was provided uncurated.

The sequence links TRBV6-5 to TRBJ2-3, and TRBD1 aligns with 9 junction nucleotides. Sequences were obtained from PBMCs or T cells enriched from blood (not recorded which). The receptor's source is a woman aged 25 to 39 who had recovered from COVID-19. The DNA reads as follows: TGTGCCAGCACGCGCAGGGGACAGGGAATCAATACGCAGTATTTT. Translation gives CASTRRGQGINTQYF.